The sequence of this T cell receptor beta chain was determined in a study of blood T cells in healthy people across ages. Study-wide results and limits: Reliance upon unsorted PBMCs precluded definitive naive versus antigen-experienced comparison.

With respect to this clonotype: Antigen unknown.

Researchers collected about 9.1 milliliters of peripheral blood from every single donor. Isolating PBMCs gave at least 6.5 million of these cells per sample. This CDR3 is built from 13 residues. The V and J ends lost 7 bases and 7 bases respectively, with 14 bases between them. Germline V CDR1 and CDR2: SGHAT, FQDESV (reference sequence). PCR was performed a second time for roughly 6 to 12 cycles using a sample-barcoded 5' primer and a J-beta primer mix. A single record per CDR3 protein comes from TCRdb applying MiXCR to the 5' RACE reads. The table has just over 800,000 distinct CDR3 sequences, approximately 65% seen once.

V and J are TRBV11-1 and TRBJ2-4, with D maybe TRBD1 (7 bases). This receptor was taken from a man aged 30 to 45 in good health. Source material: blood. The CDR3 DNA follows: TGTGCCAGCAACGCGGCAGGGGGGAACATTCAGTACTTC. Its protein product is CASNAAGGNIQYF.